These T cell receptor beta chains were read from a single sample in a study of memory CD4+ T cells and cytomegalovirus serostatus. Only in-frame clones appear in the TCRdb table, and some are missing; sequencing was by immunoSEQ multiplex PCR. The sample shows tens of thousands of clones, roughly four fifths of them seen only once. The sample consisted of memory CD4+ T cells from blood. Source of these receptors: an adult in good health and CMV-seronegative. Each CDR3 is given with its conserved first and last residue. Each record gives: J gene, D gene, V gene, clone size, CDR3 DNA, CDR3 protein. The D gene is left open where the match is weak. Only part of the rows carry a size: once, few, many, or a class if the clone is expanded.

TRBJ1-2 NA TRBV4-2 NA TGTGCCAGCAGCCAAGGATCCCGAAATGGCTACACCTTC CASSQGSRNGYTF
TRBJ1-1 NA TRBV7-2 few TGTGCCAGCAGCTTAGGCGCGAACACTGAAGCTTTCTTT CASSLGANTEAFF
TRBJ2-2 TRBD2 TRBV7-6 NA TGTGCCAGCAGACGGGGGGACGCCGGGGAGCTGTTTTTT CASRRGDAGELFF
TRBJ2-3 NA TRBV7-8 NA TGTGCCAGCAGCCTTGGGGACCCGGGCACAGATACGCAGTATTTT CASSLGDPGTDTQYF
TRBJ2-1 TRBD2 TRBV28 NA TGTGCCAGCAGTTCGACTAGCGGGTATGACCCTGAGCAGTTCTTC CASSSTSGYDPEQFF
TRBJ2-3 NA TRBV19 NA TGTGCCAGTAGTATAGCCCGAGATAGCTCGGGGCAGTATTTT CASSIARDSSGQYF
TRBJ2-7 NA TRBV7-8 NA TGTGCCAGCTCCCAGGGGAGTGAGCAGTACTTC CASSQGSEQYF
TRBJ1-1 TRBD1 TRBV4-2 NA TGTGCCAGCAGCCAAGATTTTGACAGGGGGTACTCGGAAGCTTTCTTT CASSQDFDRGYSEAFF
TRBJ1-3 NA TRBV5-1 few TGCGCCACCGATCGGGATATTAGGGGGGGGCAGCGCTCTGGAAACACCATATATTTT CATDRDIRGGQRSGNTIYF
TRBJ1-1 TRBD1 TRBV7-9 NA TGTGCCAGCAGCCCGAGCGCCGGACAGGGGAACCCTGAAGCTTTCTTT CASSPSAGQGNPEAFF
TRBJ2-7 TRBD2 TRBV5-1 NA TGCGCCAGCAGCCGCGGGAGTTCGTCTGACGAGCAGTACTTC CASSRGSSSDEQYF
TRBJ2-3 NA TRBV30 NA TGTGCCTGGAGTGTACGGCTAGATACGCAGTATTTT CAWSVRLDTQYF
TRBJ1-1 NA TRBV30 once TGTGCCTGGAGCAATGACATGAACACTGAAGCTTTCTTT CAWSNDMNTEAFF
TRBJ1-2 NA TRBV2 medium-sized TGTGCCAGCAGCCTGGGAGGGGACGGCTACACCTTC CASSLGGDGYTF
TRBJ1-1 TRBD1 TRBV19 few TGTGCCAGTAGTATAGTAGCCGGGACAGGGACCACTGAAGCTTTCTTT CASSIVAGTGTTEAFF